This entry concerns a single TCR beta chain. What it binds is not known. There are 16 residues in the CDR3. In germline, CDR1 is SGDLS, CDR2 YYNGEE. Between the trimmed V and J ends, which lost 3 bases and 1 base, there was a span of 13 bases. The data stem from a study of T cell responses to AZD1222 COVID-19 vaccine. Sequenced by immunoSEQ multiplex PCR; TCRdb stores in-frame clones only, minus some. The sample shows 150,000 or so clones, 86% of them seen only once. Whole-study results and caveats: A rise in Spike-specific TCR breadth and depth followed two AZD1222 doses.

The chain combines TRBV9 with TRBJ2-2; the D gene is possibly TRBD1 (6 bases). Source: peripheral blood, taken on day 0 of MenACWY control vaccination. This clonotype originated in an adult in good health. In DNA form, the CDR3 reads TGTGCCAGCAGCGGGTCAGGGGCCCTGAACACCGGGGAGCTGTTTTTT. It codes for CASSGSGALNTGELFF.